This T cell receptor beta chain was sequenced in a study of post-analysis software for immune sequencing data. Across the study: Recorded disease courses covered relapsing-remitting, secondary progressive and progressive-relapsing multiple sclerosis. Some patients had no subtype annotation. General study results and limits: Samples made in the same batch grouped tightly together by F measure. The normalized Chao1 diversity of multiple sclerosis patients was significantly lower than that of controls. In patients, roughly 5 TRBV segments were more frequent than in controls, with TRBV5-6, TRBV5-1 and TRBV20-1 among them.

Each TCR beta cDNA library carried unique molecular identifiers. From approximately 0.95 to 9.8 million T cells, 500,000 or so cDNA molecules were obtained. TCRdb passed the PCR reads through MiXCR, listing each CDR3 protein once. The profile shows 750,000 to 950,000 distinct CDR3 sequences, roughly 50% of them singletons. Of note for this clonotype: Its target is unknown.

The CDR3 totals 11 residues. Germline CDR1 reads DFQATT; CDR2 reads SNEGSKA (reference sequence). This clonotype was sampled from a girl aged 10-17 years with multiple sclerosis. The sample consisted of blood. This rearrangement joins TRBV20-1 to TRBJ1-2; unclear D gene. DNA of the CDR3: TGCAGCGCAAAAAGTAACTATGGCTACACCTTC. Translation: CSAKSNYGYTF.